This TCR beta chain is drawn from a study of cytomegalovirus exposure and HLA in healthy donors. General study findings and limits: The likely explanation for a cluster of highly shared sequence variants was sequencing artifact. Researchers counted around 160 TCR beta chains as cytomegalovirus-associated. Among TCR sequences, most were rare, though some public TCRs appeared in many donors. In a later analysis, the majority of CMV-associated beta chains seemingly showed HLA restriction.

It was with 60 Vbeta and 13 Jbeta primers that the PCR ran. TCRdb's copy holds only in-frame clones and misses some; the assay was immunoSEQ multiplex PCR. The sample yields some 150,000 clones, 50% to 75% seen once. Note on this clone: Antigen: not known.

Germline V gene data show CDR1 as LNHDA and CDR2 as SQIVND (reference sequence). J lost 4 bases, V lost 7 bases, and 6 bases had no gene match. This CDR3 spans 14 amino acids. Source material: PBMCs. The chain is built from TRBV19 and TRBJ2-2; TRBD2 matches 7 bases. This sequence originates from a woman in her twenties or thirties in good health and CMV-seropositive. In DNA, the CDR3 is TGTGCCAGTACCCTGGGGGGGTCCACCGGGGAGCTGTTTTTT. It specifies CASTLGGSTGELFF.